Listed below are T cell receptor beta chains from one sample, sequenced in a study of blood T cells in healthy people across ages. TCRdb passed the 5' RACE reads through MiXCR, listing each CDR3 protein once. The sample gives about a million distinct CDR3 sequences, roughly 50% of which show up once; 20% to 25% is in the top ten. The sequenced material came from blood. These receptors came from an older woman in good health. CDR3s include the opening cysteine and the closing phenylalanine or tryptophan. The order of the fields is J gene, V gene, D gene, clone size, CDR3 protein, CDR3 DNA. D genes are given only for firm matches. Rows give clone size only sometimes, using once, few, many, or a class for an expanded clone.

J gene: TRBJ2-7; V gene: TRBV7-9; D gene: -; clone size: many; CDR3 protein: CASTKRGFYEQYF; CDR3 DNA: TGTGCCAGCACCAAACGGGGCTTTTACGAGCAGTACTTC
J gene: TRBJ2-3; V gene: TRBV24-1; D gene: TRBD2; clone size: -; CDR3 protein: CATSEPRGVAGSDTQYF; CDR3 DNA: TGTGCCACCAGTGAGCCGCGGGGGGTAGCGGGCTCAGATACGCAGTATTTT
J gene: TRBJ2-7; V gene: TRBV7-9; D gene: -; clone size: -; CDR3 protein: CASSRPTQGKGTYEQYF; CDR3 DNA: TGTGCCAGCAGCCGACCCACCCAGGGTAAAGGGACCTACGAGCAGTACTTC
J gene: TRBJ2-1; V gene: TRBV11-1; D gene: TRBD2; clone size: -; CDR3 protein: CASSLVGGSAYNEQFF; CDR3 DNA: TGTGCCAGCAGCTTAGTGGGAGGGAGTGCCTACAATGAGCAGTTCTTC
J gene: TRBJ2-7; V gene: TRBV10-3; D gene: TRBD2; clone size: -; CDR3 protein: CAISATSGRARYEQYF; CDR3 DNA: TGTGCCATCAGTGCGACTAGCGGGAGGGCCCGCTACGAGCAGTACTTC
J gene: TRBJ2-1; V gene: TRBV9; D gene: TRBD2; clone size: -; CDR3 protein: CASSVLAGVEQFF; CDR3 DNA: TGTGCCAGCAGCGTACTAGCGGGAGTTGAGCAGTTCTTC
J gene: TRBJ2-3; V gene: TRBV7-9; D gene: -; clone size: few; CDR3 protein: CASSNRGTGNLTDTQYF; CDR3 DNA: TGTGCCAGCAGCAACCGCGGGACGGGGAACCTCACAGATACGCAGTATTTT
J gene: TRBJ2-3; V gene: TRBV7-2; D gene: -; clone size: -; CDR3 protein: CASSFQPADTQYF; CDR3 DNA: TGTGCCAGCAGCTTCCAGCCGGCAGATACGCAGTATTTT
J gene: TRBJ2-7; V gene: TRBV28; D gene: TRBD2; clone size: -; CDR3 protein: CASSLSRTSGRSSYEQYF; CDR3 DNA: TGTGCCAGCAGTTTATCTAGAACTAGCGGGAGGTCTAGCTACGAGCAGTACTTC
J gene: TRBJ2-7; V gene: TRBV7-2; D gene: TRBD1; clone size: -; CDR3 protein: CASSLAPGQLYEQYF; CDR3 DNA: TGTGCCAGCAGCTTAGCTCCGGGACAGCTCTACGAGCAGTACTTC
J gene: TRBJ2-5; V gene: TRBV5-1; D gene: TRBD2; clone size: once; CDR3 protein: CASSLAAGGQETQYF; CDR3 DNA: TGCGCCAGCAGCTTGGCGGCGGGAGGACAAGAGACCCAGTACTTC
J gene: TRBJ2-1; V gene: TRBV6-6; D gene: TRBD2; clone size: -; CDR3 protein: CASRGLFGLASYNEQFF; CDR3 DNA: TGTGCCAGCAGGGGCCTCTTTGGACTAGCGTCTTACAATGAGCAGTTCTTC